The 21 T cell receptor beta chains below come from one sample, sequenced in a study of shared T cell receptors in the human thymus. Sequenced by immunoSEQ multiplex PCR; TCRdb stores in-frame clones only, minus some. The table records about 500,000 clones, 75% to 85% of them present only once. This same sample was also taken into another study, of human thymus T cells.

The sample comprised thymocytes. These receptors were taken from a boy in the first two years of life with a congenital heart defect.

V and J are TRBV4-1 and TRBJ1-2, with D uncertain. The CDR3 runs 18 residues. The germline V gene has CDR1 MGHRA and CDR2 YSYEKL. V gave up 0 bases and J gave up 2 bases, with 19 bases separating them. The CDR3 DNA follows: TGCGCCAGCAGCCAAGAAGGAATGGAGGTGACACCAAACTATGGCTACACCTTC. It translates to CASSQEGMEVTPNYGYTF.

The chain links TRBV5-1 to TRBJ2-1; TRBD1 might be the D (6 bases). CDR1 is SGHRS, CDR2 YFSETQ, per germline. V lost 0 bases and J 5 bases, leaving 18 bases between the germline ends. The CDR3 runs 17 residues. CDR3 sequence reads: CASSLGTPRGGNNEQFF. For the CDR3, the DNA is TGCGCCAGCAGCTTGGGAACCCCTAGAGGGGGAAACAATGAGCAGTTCTTC.

The chain combines TRBV11-3 with TRBJ1-1, with TRBD1 matching 10 bases. CDR3 length equals 13 residues. V shed 6 bases, J shed 7 bases, and the junction held 5 bases outside the gene matches. CDR1 is SGHNT, CDR2 YENEEA, per germline. The CDR3 DNA sequence: TGTGCCAGCAGAAACCGGGACAGGGGTGAAGCTTTCTTT. Translation: CASRNRDRGEAFF.

The chain employs TRBV5-1 and TRBJ2-3; tentative D call: TRBD1 (8 bases). The V end lost 7 bases, the J end lost 0 bases, and 18 bases lay between the germline ends. Looked up from germline, CDR1 is SGHRS and CDR2 is YFSETQ. This CDR3 has 16 amino acids. CDR3 nucleotide sequence: TGCGCCAGCCGCGGGGGACAGGACACTAGCACAGATACGCAGTATTTT. It is translated as CASRGGQDTSTDTQYF.

The V gene is TRBV21-1, the J gene TRBJ1-5; the D call in the table, TRBD1, was not verified against the DNA. TRBV21-1 is assigned pseudogene status. CDR3 size: 14 residues. CDR3 region: CASSKSKGVQPQHF. The CDR3 nucleotides read TGTGCCAGCAGCAAATCAAAGGGGGTACAGCCCCAGCATTTT.

This clone came up once. The chain uses TRBV6-6 and TRBJ1-1, with 9 bases matching TRBD1. The germline CDR1 and CDR2 sequences are MNHNY and SVGAGI (reference sequence). The CDR3 length is 15 residues. Trimming removed 6 bases from V and 5 bases from J; junction bases left unmatched: 10. The DNA of the CDR3 is TGTGCCAGCAGCTCCTTGACAGGGGGGGGAACTGAAGCTTTCTTT. This sequence encodes CASSSLTGGGTEAFF.

The chain couples TRBV12-5 to TRBJ2-7; TRBD2 agrees at 12 bases. Germline V gives CDR1 LGHNT, CDR2 FRNRAP. The CDR3 is made up of 16 amino acids. V shed 5 bases and J 4 bases; nucleotides not matched to a gene: 9. CDR3 nucleotide sequence: TGTGCTAGTGGTCCCGAGACTAGCGGGGGATTATACGAGCAGTACTTC. As protein: CASGPETSGGLYEQYF.

This rearrangement joins TRBV5-4 to TRBJ2-7; maybe TRBD2 (5 bases). The CDR3 covers 17 residues. The ends were cut back, 0 bases at V and 0 bases at J, with 16 bases in the middle. In germline, CDR1 is SGHNT, CDR2 YYREEE (reference sequence). The CDR3 DNA is TGTGCCAGCAGCTTGGTGGGCGACGGACTCCTCTCCTACGAGCAGTACTTC. Residues: CASSLVGDGLLSYEQYF.

This chain joins TRBV5-1 and TRBJ2-7; TRBD1 matches 10 bases. V lost 1 base, J lost 5 bases, and 6 bases stayed unmatched. Germline V gene lookup returns CDR1 SGHRS and CDR2 YFSETQ. The CDR3 is 15 amino acids. CDR3 DNA sequence: TGCGCCAGCAGCTTGTCCGGACAGGGGGGACACGAGCAGTACTTC. It codes for CASSLSGQGGHEQYF.

V gene TRBV30 combines with J gene TRBJ1-5; 9 nucleotides align to TRBD1. With 5 bases clipped from V and 4 bases from J, the junction kept 3 bases outside the gene matches. There are 13 residues in the CDR3. The V gene's germline CDR1 is GTSNPN and CDR2 SVGIG (reference sequence). The CDR3 region is CAWDRGKNQPQHF. Written as DNA, the CDR3 is TGTGCCTGGGACAGGGGGAAGAATCAGCCCCAGCATTTT.

The chain is built from TRBV5-8 and TRBJ2-7; D is undetermined. CDR1 and CDR2 (germline): SGHTS, YDEGEE. This CDR3 spans 14 amino acids. V was shortened by 3 bases and J by 6 bases, with 16 bases between the two germline ends. The CDR3: CASSSRWASAEQYF. The CDR3, as DNA: TGTGCCAGCAGCTCCCGGTGGGCCTCCGCCGAGCAGTACTTC.

The chain recombines TRBV9 with TRBJ1-4; TRBD1 aligns across 8 bases. CDR3 length: 18 amino acids. V shed 2 bases and J 0 bases; nucleotides not matched to a gene: 9. Germline V CDR1 and CDR2: SGDLS, YYNGEE. CDR3: CASSVGQGVYATNEKLFF. In DNA, the CDR3 is TGTGCCAGCAGCGTTGGACAGGGCGTCTATGCAACTAATGAAAAACTGTTTTTT.

The chain is built from TRBV6-6 and TRBJ1-1; 7 bases align to TRBD1. Germline-derived CDR1 and CDR2 are MNHNY and SVGAGI (reference sequence). V lost 5 bases to trimming and J lost 6 bases; unmatched junction nucleotides: 6. The CDR3 is made up of 13 amino acids. CDR3 residues: CASSRRQGPEAFF. Written as DNA, the CDR3 is TGTGCCAGCAGTAGGAGACAGGGACCTGAAGCTTTCTTT.

This rearrangement joins TRBV28 to TRBJ2-1; 10 bases map to TRBD2. The CDR3 sequence is 15 residues long. Per the germline V gene, CDR1 is MDHEN and CDR2 is SYDVKM. V lost 5 bases and J lost 2; bases outside the gene matches: 3. The chain's CDR3 is CASSLAGDTYNEQFF. DNA for the CDR3: TGTGCCAGCAGTCTAGCGGGAGATACCTACAATGAGCAGTTCTTC.

V is TRBV15 and J is TRBJ1-3; D unresolved. The germline V gene has CDR1 LNHNV and CDR2 YYDKDF (reference sequence). This CDR3 comprises 17 residues. Trimming took 5 bases from V and 0 from J, leaving 17 bases between them. CDR3 residues: CATSPHGIHISGNTIYF. The CDR3 DNA is TGTGCCACCAGCCCGCACGGGATACATATCTCTGGAAACACCATATATTTT.

To note about this clone: At one boundary the junction diverges from the germline segment, which might be a read error. The chain is built from TRBV12-5 and TRBJ1-2; D is ambiguous. Germline assignment: CDR1 LGHNT and CDR2 FRNRAP. The CDR3 consists of 15 residues. The CDR3 sequence is CVSGPTLGRCYGYTF. CDR3 bases: TGTGTTAGTGGCCCTACCCTGGGGAGGTGCTATGGCTACACCTTC.

The rearrangement uses TRBV4-2 and TRBJ2-1, with D perhaps matching TRBD2 (7 bases). The germline V and J ends were trimmed by 1 base and 4 bases, with 11 bases remaining between them. The CDR3 sequence is 15 residues long. CDR1 and CDR2 from the germline V gene are LGHNA and YNFKEQ. The CDR3: CASSQGGGGYNEQFF. The DNA for the CDR3 is TGTGCCAGCAGCCAAGGGGGAGGGGGGTACAATGAGCAGTTCTTC.

About this clone itself: The junction and the germline gene differ at one end; a read error may be behind it. V is TRBV15 and J is TRBJ1-2; D is undetermined. The CDR3 extends over 16 amino acids. The germline V gene encodes CDR1 LNHNV and CDR2 YYDKDF (reference sequence). The CDR3 reads CATSRVQRGGDYGYAF. The DNA for the CDR3 is TGTGCCACCAGCAGAGTCCAACGAGGTGGCGACTATGGCTACGCCTTC.

The chain joins TRBV6-5 to TRBJ1-2, with 10 bases aligning to TRBD1. There are 14 residues in the CDR3. CDR1 MNHEY and CDR2 SVGAGI come from the germline V gene. After removal of 6 bases from V and 4 bases from J, the junction contained 5 bases not matched to a gene. The CDR3 DNA sequence: TGTGCCAGCAGATCGACAGGGGGCGGCTATGGCTACACCTTC. It codes for CASRSTGGGYGYTF.

The chain carries TRBV30 and TRBJ1-5; D unclear. Between the trimmed V and J ends, which lost 0 bases and 9 bases, there was a span of 15 bases. Germline V gene sequence: CDR1 GTSNPN, CDR2 SVGIG (reference sequence). The CDR3 runs to 14 residues. The CDR3 sequence is CAWSVTGIVGPQHF. The CDR3 bases are TGTGCCTGGAGTGTTACCGGGATAGTAGGGCCCCAGCATTTT.

The chain uses TRBV1 and TRBJ2-1; the DNA was not compared with TRBD2, the D call given in the table. TRBV1 is marked as a pseudogene. This CDR3 has 17 amino acids. CDR3 in DNA: TGCACCAGCAGCCGCCCCCAACCGACTGTCCCCCCGCATGAGCAGTTCTTC. Its translation: CTSSRPQPTVPPHEQFF.